This T cell receptor (beta chain) comes out of a study of post-analysis software for immune sequencing data. Study-level points and caveats: Included in a set of a few TRBV segments more frequent in patients than controls were TRBV5-6, TRBV5-1 and TRBV20-1.

CDR3 length: 15 amino acids. CDR1 is ENHRY, CDR2 SYGVKD, per germline. Trimming removed 6 bases at V and 4 bases at J, with 19 bases between. Unique molecular identifiers featured in each of the TCR beta cDNA libraries. TCRdb used MiXCR to reprocess the PCR reads, holding one entry per CDR3 protein. The sample consists of around 400,000 distinct CDR3 sequences, 35% to 45% of them appearing once. In its sample, this clonotype was seen a few times. Its antigen is unknown. The genes are TRBV10-3 and TRBJ2-7; D could derive from TRBD1 or TRBD2 (7 bases each). The sample comprised blood. The TCR sequence derives from a girl aged 2 to 9 with multiple sclerosis. DNA for the CDR3: TGTGCCATCAGCGGGGGGCCAGGGGGTAGGTACGAGCAGTACTTC. It is translated as CAISGGPGGRYEQYF.